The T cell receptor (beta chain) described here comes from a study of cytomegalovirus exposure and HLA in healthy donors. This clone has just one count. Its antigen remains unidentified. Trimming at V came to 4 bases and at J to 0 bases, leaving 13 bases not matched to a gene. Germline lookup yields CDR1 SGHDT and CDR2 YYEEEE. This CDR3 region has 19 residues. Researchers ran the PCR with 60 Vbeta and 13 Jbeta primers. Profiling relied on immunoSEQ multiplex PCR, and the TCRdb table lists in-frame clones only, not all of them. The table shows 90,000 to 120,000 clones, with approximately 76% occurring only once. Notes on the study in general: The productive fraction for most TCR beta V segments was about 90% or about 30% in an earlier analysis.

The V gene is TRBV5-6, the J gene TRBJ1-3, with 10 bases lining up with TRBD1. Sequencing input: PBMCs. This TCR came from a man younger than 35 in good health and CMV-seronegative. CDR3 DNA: TGTGCCAGCAGCCGACCCTCCGGGACAGGGGTCGCCTCTGGAAACACCATATATTTT. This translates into CASSRPSGTGVASGNTIYF.